Listed here is a single T cell receptor (beta chain). These data originate in a study of identical twins. TCRdb independently ran MiXCR on the 5' RACE reads; one entry per CDR3 protein. There are around 550,000 distinct CDR3 sequences in the sample; 15% occur only once, and more than 0.4% lies in the top ten. CDR1 is KGHSH, CDR2 LQKENI, per germline. J was trimmed by 3 bases and V by 0 bases; bases with no gene match: 8. The CDR3 loop spans 16 amino acids. The donor group consisted entirely of healthy Caucasians. The same sample was also studied in work on yellow fever vaccine responses in identical twins.

The sample consisted of CD4+ T cells sorted from blood. This clonotype was sampled from a woman under 30 in good health. The chain links TRBV18 to TRBJ2-7; 7 positions agree with TRBD2. The CDR3 loop reads CASSPPGGSGVYEQYF. DNA of the CDR3: TGTGCCAGCTCACCACCGGGCGGGAGTGGGGTCTACGAGCAGTACTTC.